The rows below give T cell receptor beta chains drawn from one sample of a study of human T cells and chemical hapten exposure. TCRdb reanalysed the RACE reads using MiXCR and keeps one entry per CDR3 protein. This table has around 74,000 distinct CDR3 sequences, approximately 35% appearing once. The material sequenced was whole blood, taken in connection with sensitization to the hapten diphenylcyclopropenone (DPC). The source is a middle-aged man with alopecia areata. Some clones in this sample may be carry-over from other donors' samples. The conserved cysteine and the conserved F or W are not part of the CDR3 here. Clone size is not always given. Where it is, it says once, few, many or a class for expanded clones.

v_call: TRBV27
j_call: TRBJ2-5
clone_size: -
cdr3_aa: ASSPLGAETQY

v_call: TRBV20-1
j_call: TRBJ2-1
clone_size: -
cdr3_aa: SANGLGALSDNEQF

v_call: TRBV5-6
j_call: TRBJ2-5
clone_size: few
cdr3_aa: ASTSPSGETQY

v_call: TRBV20-1
j_call: TRBJ2-7
clone_size: -
cdr3_aa: SASDGTAGEQY

v_call: TRBV6-6
j_call: TRBJ2-3
clone_size: -
cdr3_aa: ASSYAGTDTQY

v_call: TRBV18
j_call: TRBJ2-6
clone_size: -
cdr3_aa: ASSRQGPPSGANVLT

v_call: TRBV6-4
j_call: TRBJ2-1
clone_size: -
cdr3_aa: ASSERGDANEQF

v_call: TRBV28
j_call: TRBJ2-7
clone_size: few
cdr3_aa: ASSQPGQRVTEQY

v_call: TRBV28
j_call: TRBJ1-6
clone_size: few
cdr3_aa: ASSPRDTISPLH

v_call: TRBV2
j_call: TRBJ2-1
clone_size: -
cdr3_aa: ASSDGAYNEQF

v_call: TRBV7-2
j_call: TRBJ2-1
clone_size: -
cdr3_aa: ASTRTSGVGGQF

v_call: TRBV12-3/TRBV12-4
j_call: TRBJ1-2
clone_size: once
cdr3_aa: ASRPRSYGYT

v_call: TRBV3-1
j_call: TRBJ1-2
clone_size: once
cdr3_aa: ASSYDRDGYGYT

v_call: TRBV7-9
j_call: TRBJ2-3
clone_size: -
cdr3_aa: ASSLRVTVYSTDTQY

v_call: TRBV28
j_call: TRBJ2-6
clone_size: -
cdr3_aa: ASSSSGISGANVLT

v_call: TRBV3-1
j_call: TRBJ1-1
clone_size: -
cdr3_aa: ASVDRGTAF

v_call: TRBV5-1
j_call: TRBJ2-2
clone_size: few
cdr3_aa: ASSRGQGYTGELF

v_call: TRBV19
j_call: TRBJ2-7
clone_size: -
cdr3_aa: ASSTIPGSEQY

v_call: TRBV3-1
j_call: TRBJ2-1
clone_size: -
cdr3_aa: ASSLSGTSGRAAYNEQF

v_call: TRBV12-3/TRBV12-4
j_call: TRBJ2-7
clone_size: few
cdr3_aa: ASSSTTGGKWGEQY

v_call: TRBV14
j_call: TRBJ2-7
clone_size: -
cdr3_aa: ASSQEPQGYEQY

v_call: TRBV7-9
j_call: TRBJ2-7
clone_size: -
cdr3_aa: ASRDTSSSYEQY

v_call: TRBV20-1
j_call: TRBJ2-7
clone_size: few
cdr3_aa: SARDDLSYEQY

v_call: TRBV28
j_call: TRBJ1-3
clone_size: -
cdr3_aa: ASSGNTIY

v_call: TRBV20-1
j_call: TRBJ1-1
clone_size: -
cdr3_aa: SARAGGLSEAF

v_call: TRBV2
j_call: TRBJ2-6
clone_size: few
cdr3_aa: ASSRLAGAGANVLT

v_call: TRBV10-3
j_call: TRBJ2-5
clone_size: few
cdr3_aa: AISPSGGRETQY

v_call: TRBV12-3/TRBV12-4
j_call: TRBJ2-5
clone_size: -
cdr3_aa: ASSFRGQETQY

v_call: TRBV20-1
j_call: TRBJ1-3
clone_size: -
cdr3_aa: SARDRGVSGNTIY

v_call: TRBV9
j_call: TRBJ2-1
clone_size: few
cdr3_aa: ASSVGGNRGGNEQF

v_call: TRBV7-9
j_call: TRBJ2-1
clone_size: -
cdr3_aa: ASSPTSYSYNEQF

v_call: TRBV3-1
j_call: TRBJ2-4
clone_size: -
cdr3_aa: ASSQARRGRLAKNIQY

v_call: TRBV7-3
j_call: TRBJ2-3
clone_size: few
cdr3_aa: ASSPQGRSTDTQY

v_call: TRBV4-1
j_call: TRBJ1-1
clone_size: -
cdr3_aa: ASSQGTTGARNEAF

v_call: TRBV5-6
j_call: TRBJ2-7
clone_size: many
cdr3_aa: ASSSGTGIYEQY

v_call: TRBV28
j_call: TRBJ2-4
clone_size: few
cdr3_aa: ASSSDRIAKNIQY

v_call: TRBV28
j_call: TRBJ1-4
clone_size: -
cdr3_aa: ASSSYEKLF

v_call: TRBV20-1
j_call: TRBJ1-1
clone_size: few
cdr3_aa: SARGATEAF

v_call: TRBV3-1
j_call: TRBJ1-1
clone_size: few
cdr3_aa: ASSNRGRGTEAF

v_call: TRBV28
j_call: TRBJ2-7
clone_size: few
cdr3_aa: ASSPGSASGRGEQY

v_call: TRBV6-1
j_call: TRBJ2-7
clone_size: few
cdr3_aa: ASSELGEQY

v_call: TRBV12-3/TRBV12-4
j_call: TRBJ1-4
clone_size: -
cdr3_aa: ASSLAGTEKLF

v_call: TRBV7-8
j_call: TRBJ2-3
clone_size: -
cdr3_aa: ASSLPRDSRTDTQY

v_call: TRBV6-5
j_call: TRBJ1-2
clone_size: -
cdr3_aa: ASRIRDSHHPYGYT

v_call: TRBV28
j_call: TRBJ2-7
clone_size: -
cdr3_aa: ASSLFKRAQGSEQY

v_call: TRBV7-2
j_call: TRBJ1-3
clone_size: few
cdr3_aa: ASSWGQAGNTIY

v_call: TRBV2
j_call: TRBJ2-3
clone_size: few
cdr3_aa: ASSANGDTQY

v_call: TRBV30
j_call: TRBJ2-2
clone_size: -
cdr3_aa: AWSPGSGELF

v_call: TRBV5-5
j_call: TRBJ2-3
clone_size: -
cdr3_aa: ASSVTGMAKTDTQY

v_call: TRBV12-3/TRBV12-4
j_call: TRBJ2-3
clone_size: -
cdr3_aa: ASSFGGGGTDTQY

v_call: TRBV5-6
j_call: TRBJ1-2
clone_size: many
cdr3_aa: ASSRTEYGYT